Presented here are 14 T cell receptor beta chains from one specimen sequenced in a study of Ad26.COV2.S vaccination and SARS-CoV-2 variants (dated by TCRdb to the early 2020s). According to the study, the label for this sample's treatment or condition signals: 19 received Ad26.COV2.S at low or high dose, single or two shots; about five received placebo; per-sample allocation not given. Repertoires of vaccine and placebo recipients were sequenced from samples collected on day 63 after the first injection. The library was generated by the immunoSEQ multiplex PCR assay. In its TCRdb copy, this immuneACCESS table keeps in-frame sequences only and misses some clones. Where compared with another copy, unresolved V genes explain less than half of these, and the others have no known cause. In all, the sample holds hundreds of thousands of clones, and roughly 84% of those were seen once. The ten top clones hold approximately 3.6% of the sample.

The sample was peripheral blood, taken in a trial of Ad26.COV2.S vaccine versus placebo. Every receptor here comes from a person between 18 and 59 years old who received the Ad26.COV2.S COVID-19 vaccine or a placebo.

The chain uses TRBV7-3 and TRBJ1-5; the D is unclear. This CDR3 is 13 amino acids long. Per the germline V gene, CDR1 is SGHTA and CDR2 is FQGTGA. Trimming shortened V by 5 bases and J by 7 bases, and 12 bases separated the two germline ends. The CDR3: CASSAEIGQPQHF. The DNA of the CDR3 is TGTGCCAGCAGCGCCGAAATAGGGCAGCCCCAGCATTTT.

The CDR3: CASSLFGTEETQYF. The CDR3 coding sequence is TGTGCCAGCAGCTTATTTGGGACAGAAGAGACCCAGTACTTC. This chain links TRBV7-9 with TRBJ2-5, with 7 nucleotides matching TRBD1. Looked up from germline, CDR1 is SEHNR and CDR2 is FQNEAQ (reference sequence). This CDR3 contains 14 residues. V lost 2 bases and J lost 3; bases outside the gene matches: 3.

This clone was seen a few times. V usage is TRBV5-4 and J usage is TRBJ1-1; unclear D gene. There are 14 residues in the CDR3. Germline values: CDR1 SGHNT, CDR2 YYREEE (reference sequence). Trimming pared 3 bases from V and 1 base from J, leaving 10 bases between. CDR3 sequence: CASSSASRNTEAFF. The CDR3 nucleotides are TGTGCCAGCAGCTCCGCCAGCCGGAACACTGAAGCTTTCTTT.

The chain is built from TRBV11-2 and TRBJ1-2, with 8 bases aligning to TRBD1. The junction had 3 bases not matched to a gene; V was cut back by 1 base and J by 5 bases. The CDR3 runs to 14 residues. Germline V gene lookup returns CDR1 SGHAT and CDR2 FQNNGV. This CDR3 is CASSLADRVYGYTF. CDR3 coding DNA: TGTGCCAGCAGCTTAGCGGACAGGGTGTATGGCTACACCTTC.

The rearrangement links TRBV2 to TRBJ2-2, with 9 bases lining up with TRBD2. From germline, CDR1 is SNHLY and CDR2 FYNNEI. Unmatched junction bases numbered 3, after V lost 6 bases and J lost 1 base. This CDR3 contains 15 residues. This chain's CDR3 is CASSELAGNTGELFF. The CDR3 DNA reads TGTGCCAGCAGCGAACTAGCGGGGAACACCGGGGAGCTGTTTTTT.

This clone appeared once. The chain is built from TRBV18 and TRBJ2-7, with TRBD1 matching 9 bases. The ends lost 3 bases at V and 2 bases at J; junction bases unmatched: 8. Per germline, CDR1 KGHSH and CDR2 LQKENI. This CDR3 comprises 16 residues. The CDR3 DNA reads as TGTGCCAGCTCACCTGTCGGGGGGACAGGGACCTACGAGCAGTACTTC. Translation gives CASSPVGGTGTYEQYF. Filled out from reference TRBV18 and TRBJ2-7, the complete variable domain reads NAGVMQNPRHLVRRRGQEARLRCSPMKGHSHVYWYRQLPEEGLKFMVYLQKENIIDESGMPKERFSAEFPKEGPSILRIQQVVRGDSAAYFCASSPVGGTGTYEQYFGPGTRLTVT.

The chain has TRBV10-3 and TRBJ2-1; 10 bases map to TRBD1. Per the germline V gene, CDR1 is ENHRY and CDR2 is SYGVKD. This CDR3 is 13 amino acids long. The ends lost 2 bases at V and 9 bases at J; junction bases unmatched: 1. This chain's CDR3 is CAISEGQGVEQFF. The CDR3 DNA reads as TGTGCCATCAGTGAGGGACAGGGGGTTGAGCAGTTCTTC.

The CDR3 loop is CATERGQTNEKLFF. The CDR3 region has the DNA TGTGCCACCGAGCGGGGACAGACTAATGAAAAACTGTTTTTT. The V and J genes are TRBV15 and TRBJ1-4, with 7 bases matching TRBD1. Trimming cost V 8 bases and J 2 bases; bases outside gene matches: 5. Germline-derived CDR1 and CDR2 are LNHNV and YYDKDF (reference sequence). The CDR3 consists of 14 residues.

The V call is TRBV11-2, the J call TRBJ1-1; 8 bases align to TRBD1. This CDR3 comprises 14 residues. Per germline, CDR1 SGHAT and CDR2 FQNNGV. The J segment lost 3 bases and the V segment lost 5 bases, leaving 5 bases of the junction unmatched. The CDR3 is CASSPWTGHTEAFF. CDR3 DNA sequence: TGTGCCAGCAGCCCGTGGACAGGGCACACTGAAGCTTTCTTT.

This clone was observed a single time. The chain recombines TRBV21-1 with TRBJ2-5; TRBD1, the D gene given by the table, was not confirmed from the DNA. TRBV21-1 is tagged as a pseudogene. The CDR3 is made up of 17 amino acids. CDR3 residues: CASMLTAGTEAKETQYF. The CDR3 coding sequence is TGTGCCAGCATGCTAACGGCGGGGACAGAAGCGAAGGAGACCCAGTACTTC.

The chain combines TRBV5-6 with TRBJ2-7, with D perhaps matching TRBD1 or TRBD2 (5 bases each). Per the germline V gene, CDR1 is SGHDT and CDR2 is YYEEEE. Trimming cost V 4 bases and J 0 bases, with 11 bases left between them. The CDR3 runs 14 residues. As DNA, the CDR3 is TGTGCCAGCAGCCGTGGGGGATTCTCCTACGAGCAGTACTTC. It codes for CASSRGGFSYEQYF.

This rearrangement joins TRBV6-4 to TRBJ2-7, with 11 nucleotides matching TRBD2. CDR3 length equals 16 residues. CDR1 is MRHNA and CDR2 is SNTAGT in the germline V gene. J was trimmed by 5 bases and V by 0 bases; bases with no gene match: 6. CDR3 amino acids: CASSDSSSGGCDEQYF. For the CDR3, the DNA is TGTGCCAGCAGTGACTCGTCTAGCGGGGGGTGCGACGAGCAGTACTTC.

The J gene is TRBJ1-1, the V gene TRBV25-1, with D possibly TRBD1 on 5 matching bases. Germline V gives CDR1 MGHDK, CDR2 SYGVNS. The length of the CDR3 is 12 residues. Between the trimmed V and J ends, which lost 6 bases and 3 bases, there was a span of 8 bases. This chain's CDR3 is CASRIGDTEAFF. The CDR3 nucleotides read TGTGCCAGCAGAATAGGGGACACTGAAGCTTTCTTT.

The gene calls are TRBV7-3 and TRBJ2-3; 9 positions agree with TRBD2. Germline V gene lookup returns CDR1 SGHTA and CDR2 FQGTGA. V lost 2 bases and J lost 4; bases outside the gene matches: 4. The CDR3 loop spans 15 amino acids. The CDR3: CASSLAGGPPDTQYF. CDR3 bases: TGTGCCAGCAGCTTAGCGGGGGGGCCTCCAGATACGCAGTATTTT.